This T cell receptor (beta chain) emerged from a study of blood T cell repertoires in COVID-19. Study context: T cells, B-cell-depleted T cells, or PBMCs provided the cDNA or gDNA that served as material.

Unmatched junction bases numbered 4, after V lost 0 bases and J lost 0 bases. The CDR3 is made up of 17 amino acids. The germline gives CDR1 SEHNR, CDR2 FQNEAQ (reference sequence). TCRdb keeps only in-frame clones here, not all; method: immunoSEQ multiplex PCR. The table shows some 360,000 clones, with around nine tenths occurring only once. Material for sequencing was peripheral blood. This TCR was recovered from a woman between 55 and 75 years old with COVID-19, enrolled during active disease. The chain recombines TRBV7-9 with TRBJ1-3, with 8 bases that match TRBD1. The CDR3 loop reads CASSLAGDRSSGNTIYF. The CDR3 DNA sequence: TGTGCCAGCAGCTTAGCTGGGGACAGGAGCTCTGGAAACACCATATATTTT.